This entry describes one T cell receptor beta chain. The antigen is undetermined. The sample originates from a study of response to subunit inactivated influenza vaccine. TCRdb called the RT-PCR reads again in MiXCR, with one record for every CDR3 protein. The table has around 470,000 distinct CDR3 sequences, approximately 7.3% seen once. This CDR3 is built from 13 residues. Germline CDR1 and CDR2: SGHRS and YFSETQ. The V end was cut by 5 bases, the J end by 7 bases, with 16 bases between. Study observations and caveats: Authors suggested that a seasonal influenza vaccination recruits few new T cells each time.

This TCR was recovered from a man between 50 and 75 years old who received an inactivated influenza vaccine. The sequencing used PBMCs from blood, collected less than 30 months after vaccination. The chain is built from TRBV5-1 and TRBJ2-7; no reliable D call. CDR3 DNA: TGCGCCAGCAGGGAGACCTCGGACGGGGAGCAGTACTTC. This sequence encodes CASRETSDGEQYF.